This TCR beta chain is drawn from a study of shared clonotypes between healthy human individuals. As for the study in general: Three CD4 naive, three CD4 memory, two CD8 naive and one CD8 memory plate were used per donor. Whole-study results and caveats: Memory subsets had estimated richness that was generally smaller than that of naive subsets. Generation probability values for non-shared clonotypes were lower than those for clonotypes shared by all four donors.

As regards this clone: The antigen is not known.

Cells designated naive CD8 were CD45RO-negative and were positively selected for CCR7, with terminally differentiated effector memory CD45RA+ cells excluded. Germline assignment: CDR1 SGHRS and CDR2 YFSETQ. The junction had 0 bases not matched to a gene; V was cut back by 0 bases and J by 7 bases. This CDR3 contains 12 residues. Researchers divided each subset's genomic DNA evenly across several immunoSEQ plates. Assay: immunoSEQ multiplex PCR; the TCRdb copy retains only in-frame clones and omits some. The data contain about 580,000 clones, about 98% of them singletons. The receptor was isolated from a man in his thirties or forties in good health. The sequenced sample consisted of naive CD8+ T cells sorted from blood. J is TRBJ2-7 and V is TRBV5-1; 8 nucleotides align to TRBD1. The CDR3 bases are TGCGCCAGCAGCTTGGGGGACAGGGAGCAGTACTTC. Protein product: CASSLGDREQYF.